These 20 T cell receptor beta chains came from one sample sequenced in a study of cytomegalovirus exposure and HLA in healthy donors (dated 2017 in TCRdb). Library preparation employed the immunoSEQ multiplex PCR assay. The multiplex PCR relied on a mix of 60 forward primers for TCR Vbeta segments and 13 reverse primers for TCR Jbeta segments. TCRdb re-hosts the immuneACCESS table, in-frame sequences only. Its copies lack some clones; in the studies checked, an unresolved V gene accounts for under half of them, and the cause for the rest is not known. For this sample the table gives some 120,000 clones, of which about four fifths were detected only once. 3.6% of the sample rests with the top ten. Sequenced: PBMCs. These receptors all stem from a woman aged 35 to 49 in good health and CMV-seropositive.

V usage is TRBV19 and J usage is TRBJ1-4; 7 positions match TRBD1. Germline V CDR1 and CDR2: LNHDA, SQIVND (reference sequence). Trimming removed 7 bases from V and 8 bases from J; junction bases left unmatched: 13. CDR3 size: 15 residues. CDR3 sequence reads: CASKSVGGRGEKLFF. In nucleotides, the CDR3 is TGTGCCAGTAAGTCGGTAGGGGGCCGAGGAGAAAAACTGTTTTTT. The variable domain in full, completed from reference TRBV19 and TRBJ1-4, reads DGGITQSPKYLFRKEGQNVTLSCEQNLNHDAMYWYRQDPGQGLRLIYYSQIVNDFQKGDIAEGYSVSREKKESFPLTVTSAQKNPTAFYLCASKSVGGRGEKLFFGSGTQLSVL.

This chain links TRBV5-6 with TRBJ2-4, with D uncertain. The CDR3 is made up of 16 amino acids. Germline loops: CDR1 SGHDT, CDR2 YYEEEE. Trimming shortened V by 1 base and J by 7 bases, and 18 bases separated the two germline ends. This CDR3 is CASSLLGRGAWNIQYF. DNA of the CDR3: TGTGCCAGCAGCTTGCTTGGTCGCGGCGCGTGGAACATTCAGTACTTC.

This rearrangement joins TRBV23-1 to TRBJ2-7; 8 nucleotides match TRBD1. TRBV23-1 is placed among ORFs of uncertain function. Germline trimming cut 2 bases from V and 2 bases from J; bases unmatched to any gene: 11. The CDR3 totals 17 residues. The CDR3 DNA is TGCGCCAGCAGTCAACCCTCCCGGGACAGGTTCACCTACGAGCAGTACTTC. Residues: CASSQPSRDRFTYEQYF.

The V call is TRBV28, the J call TRBJ2-7, with D possibly TRBD1 on 6 matching bases. The V and J ends lost 1 base and 6 bases respectively, with 10 bases between them. CDR3 length equals 13 residues. Germline CDR1 is MDHEN and CDR2 is SYDVKM. The CDR3 DNA reads TGTGCCAGCAGTTTATTCCAGGGGTTCGAGCAGTACTTC. Translating gives CASSLFQGFEQYF.

This CDR3 is CASSSGTGMYYNEQFF. In DNA, the CDR3 is TGCGCCAGCAGCTCCGGGACAGGGATGTATTACAATGAGCAGTTCTTC. The chain joins TRBV5-1 to TRBJ2-1; 9 nucleotides agree with TRBD1. CDR3 size: 16 residues. Germline V gives CDR1 SGHRS, CDR2 YFSETQ. V was clipped by 3 bases and J by 4 bases; unmatched bases: 8.

This clone was seen a single time. This rearrangement joins TRBV6-6 to TRBJ2-7; 9 nucleotides agree with TRBD2. CDR1 is MNHNY and CDR2 is SVGAGI in the germline V gene (reference sequence). The V and J ends lost 5 bases and 6 bases, in that order; junction bases with no gene match: 5. CDR3 length: 13 amino acids. In nucleotides, the CDR3 is TGTGCCAGCAGTCCGTGGACTAGCGCCGAGCAGTACTTC. Translating it yields CASSPWTSAEQYF.

The chain links TRBV27 to TRBJ2-2; the match to TRBD1 covers 8 bases. Germline loops: CDR1 MNHEY, CDR2 SMNVEV (reference sequence). Trimming took 0 bases from V and 6 from J; bases not matched to a gene: 3. This CDR3 spans 15 amino acids. The CDR3 DNA reads TGTGCCAGCAGTTTATCCCCGGACAGGGCCGGGGAGCTGTTTTTT. Its protein product is CASSLSPDRAGELFF.

The genes are TRBV7-9 and TRBJ1-5, with a possible D match to TRBD1 (5 bases). V was trimmed by 1 base and J by 7 bases, leaving 11 bases between them. CDR1 and CDR2 (germline): SEHNR, FQNEAQ (reference sequence). The CDR3 length is 14 residues. The CDR3 DNA reads as TGTGCCAGCAGCTTAGGAAGCAGGGAACAGCCCCAGCATTTT. Protein sequence: CASSLGSREQPQHF.

This clone was picked up one time. V is TRBV7-2 and J is TRBJ2-5; TRBD2 matches 9 bases. The V gene end was trimmed by 4 bases and the J gene end by 5 bases; junction bases not matched to a gene: 2. The CDR3 loop spans 13 amino acids. Germline lookup yields CDR1 SGHTA and CDR2 FQGNSA. The CDR3 nucleotides are TGTGCCAGCAGCTCCAGCGGGAGGGAGACCCAGTACTTC. Its protein is CASSSSGRETQYF.

This CDR3 is CASTSDRDFYGYTF. As DNA, the CDR3 is TGTGCCAGCACTTCAGACAGGGATTTCTATGGCTACACCTTC. The chain recombines TRBV2 with TRBJ1-2; 7 positions match TRBD1. With 7 bases clipped from V and 4 bases from J, the junction kept 9 bases outside the gene matches. The germline V gene has CDR1 SNHLY and CDR2 FYNNEI. The CDR3 length is 14 residues.

V usage is TRBV28 and J usage is TRBJ2-7; 8 nucleotides align to TRBD1. This CDR3 is built from 14 residues. Germline V lookup: CDR1 MDHEN, CDR2 SYDVKM. V was pared by 7 bases and J by 7 bases, with 12 bases of the junction left unmatched. CDR3 loop: CASTPWQGAVEQYF. CDR3 nucleotide sequence: TGTGCCAGCACTCCCTGGCAGGGGGCTGTGGAGCAGTACTTC.

The V gene is TRBV7-8, the J gene TRBJ2-1; possible D gene TRBD1, 6 bases. The V gene's germline CDR1 is SGHVS and CDR2 FQNEAQ. Trimming shortened V by 3 bases and J by 7 bases, and 13 bases separated the two germline ends. The CDR3 is 14 residues long. This chain's CDR3 is CASSLQGSKNEQFF. Written as DNA, the CDR3 is TGTGCCAGCAGCTTGCAGGGGTCGAAAAATGAGCAGTTCTTC.

The chain recombines TRBV27 with TRBJ1-1, with D maybe TRBD1 (6 bases). The CDR3 has 15 residues. Trimming stripped 0 bases from V and 4 bases from J, with 12 bases between. The germline gives CDR1 MNHEY, CDR2 SMNVEV (reference sequence). The CDR3 spells CASSLSMGAATEAFF. The DNA for the CDR3 is TGTGCCAGCAGTTTATCGATGGGGGCGGCCACTGAAGCTTTCTTT.

Only a few counts were recorded for this clone. The rearrangement uses TRBV6-4 and TRBJ1-1; TRBD1 matches at 8 bases. The CDR3 sequence is 15 residues long. Germline-derived CDR1 and CDR2 are MRHNA and SNTAGT. J gave up 2 bases and V 2 bases, and 4 bases lay outside the gene matches. The CDR3 DNA sequence: TGTGCCAGCAGTGACACCGGACAGGGAAACACTGAAGCTTTCTTT. It translates to CASSDTGQGNTEAFF.

The rearrangement links TRBV7-9 to TRBJ2-7; 7 bases match TRBD1. There are 16 residues in the CDR3. The V and J ends lost 5 bases and 2 bases, in that order; junction bases with no gene match: 12. Germline V gene lookup returns CDR1 SEHNR and CDR2 FQNEAQ (reference sequence). This CDR3 reads CASSDPSDRLAYEQYF. CDR3 in DNA: TGTGCCAGCAGCGACCCTTCGGACAGGCTAGCCTACGAGCAGTACTTC.

The gene calls are TRBV6-5 and TRBJ2-2, with 9 bases lining up with TRBD1. The CDR3 is made up of 15 amino acids. Trimming cost V 3 bases and J 5 bases; bases outside gene matches: 4. Germline-derived CDR1 and CDR2 are MNHEY and SVGAGI. The CDR3 spells CASSYGTGKTGELFF. DNA for the CDR3: TGTGCCAGCAGTTATGGGACAGGGAAAACCGGGGAGCTGTTTTTT.

This clone was observed a single time. The V call is TRBV28, the J call TRBJ1-2; 7 positions agree with TRBD1. V shed 8 bases, J shed 14 bases, and the junction held 14 bases outside the gene matches. Looked up from germline, CDR1 is MDHEN and CDR2 is SYDVKM. The CDR3 is made up of 12 amino acids. CDR3 nucleotide sequence: TGTGCCAGCGAGGACCGGGACAGTCGCTGTACCTTC. Protein: CASEDRDSRCTF.

This clone was observed a single time. The chain links TRBV7-2 to TRBJ2-7; 8 nucleotides line up with TRBD1. From germline, CDR1 is SGHTA and CDR2 FQGNSA. The CDR3 runs 14 residues. V trimming: 2 bases; J trimming: 7 bases; junction bases outside the gene matches: 7. CDR3 sequence reads: CASSLQGAAVEQYF. The CDR3 coding sequence is TGTGCCAGCAGCTTACAGGGGGCCGCGGTGGAGCAGTACTTC.

The table lists this clone with a few counts. The genes are TRBV28 and TRBJ1-1, with a weak D call TRBD1 (5 bases). The CDR3 consists of 16 residues. The ends were cut back, 4 bases at V and 4 bases at J, with 19 bases in the middle. CDR1 MDHEN and CDR2 SYDVKM come from the germline V gene. CDR3 amino acids: CASSSTKGPRSTEAFF. The CDR3 nucleotides read TGTGCCAGCAGTTCTACAAAGGGGCCCCGGAGCACTGAAGCTTTCTTT.

The chain employs TRBV7-9 and TRBJ2-2, with D unclear. CDR1 SEHNR and CDR2 FQNEAQ come from the germline V gene (reference sequence). The CDR3 spans 14 residues. V was pared by 4 bases and J by 7 bases, with 13 bases between. The CDR3 DNA sequence: TGTGCCAGCAGCTCCAGAACTACAATCGGGGAGCTGTTTTTT. This encodes CASSSRTTIGELFF.